These 22 T cell receptor beta chains came from one sample sequenced in a study of human T cells and chemical hapten exposure. Noted time point: patch test 1, 2 weeks after DPC sensitization. As for treatment: therapeutic diphenylcyclopropenone sensitization with weekly scalp DPC. Unfractionated whole blood yielded the extracted total RNA. A single record per CDR3 protein comes from TCRdb applying MiXCR to the RACE reads. Of tens of thousands of distinct CDR3 sequences in the sample, around 10% were seen once. The sample here was whole blood, taken in connection with sensitization to the hapten diphenylcyclopropenone (DPC). The receptors shown here come from a woman aged 40-49 years with alopecia areata. Some clones in this sample may be carry-over from other donors' samples.

This clonotype has more than one count but fewer than ten. The chain has TRBV2 and TRBJ2-1; 11 nucleotides match TRBD2. Germline CDR1 SNHLY, CDR2 FYNNEI. This CDR3 region has 16 residues. Trimming cost V 9 bases and J 2 bases; bases outside gene matches: 9. CDR3 region: CASRGVAGGTYNEQFF. The CDR3 bases are TGTGCCAGTCGGGGGGTAGCGGGAGGGACCTACAATGAGCAGTTCTTC.

This clonotype was detected many times. CDR3 DNA sequence: TGTGCCACCAGCAGAGATCTGCGGGGAATCACTAGCACAGATACGCAGTATTTT. Its protein is CATSRDLRGITSTDTQYF. The chain couples TRBV15 to TRBJ2-3; TRBD2 is a possible D gene (6 bases). Per germline, CDR1 LNHNV and CDR2 YYDKDF (reference sequence). V lost 0 bases, J lost 0 bases, and 16 bases lay in between. This CDR3 spans 18 amino acids.

In this sample, this clonotype turned up a few times. The chain links TRBV9 to TRBJ2-2; D gene uncertain. Germline V gene lookup returns CDR1 SGDLS and CDR2 YYNGEE. Trimming pared 2 bases from V and 6 bases from J, leaving 5 bases between. CDR3 length: 12 residues. This CDR3 reads CASSVSAGELFF. Here the CDR3 DNA reads TGTGCCAGCAGCGTGAGCGCCGGGGAGCTGTTTTTT.

This clonotype was seen many times. V usage is TRBV4-3 and J usage is TRBJ1-3; 9 nucleotides match TRBD1. The V and J ends lost 3 bases and 3 bases, in that order; junction bases with no gene match: 9. CDR1 LGHNA and CDR2 YSLEER come from the germline V gene. The CDR3 spans 17 residues. The CDR3 sequence: CASSHEKDRGFGNTIYF. CDR3 coding DNA: TGCGCCAGCAGCCACGAAAAGGACAGGGGCTTTGGAAACACCATATATTTT.

A few counts support this clonotype. The chain has TRBV12-3 or TRBV12-4 and TRBJ2-1, with TRBD2 matching 8 bases. The CDR3 extends over 12 amino acids. Losses at the gene ends were 5 bases for V and 6 bases for J; bases not matched to a gene: 0. CDR3 loop: CASSGLANEQFF. The CDR3 DNA reads TGTGCCAGCAGTGGACTAGCCAATGAGCAGTTCTTC.

The chain recombines TRBV20-1 with TRBJ2-1; TRBD2 aligns across 7 bases. CDR3 size: 14 residues. J gave up 6 bases and V 3 bases, and 8 bases lay outside the gene matches. In germline, CDR1 is DFQATT, CDR2 SNEGSKA (reference sequence). The CDR3 DNA reads as TGCAGTGCTAGTGGAGGGAGGGCCGCCAATGAGCAGTTCTTC. Translating gives CSASGGRAANEQFF.

This clonotype has only a few counts. The rearrangement links TRBV12-3 or TRBV12-4 to TRBJ2-1; 10 bases are a match to TRBD2. The CDR3 extends over 15 amino acids. V was pared by 6 bases and J by 7 bases, with 9 bases of the junction left unmatched. This CDR3 is CASRETSGARNEQFF. Written as DNA, the CDR3 is TGTGCCAGCAGAGAAACTAGCGGGGCCCGGAATGAGCAGTTCTTC.

On this clonotype itself: A much larger clonotype is one base distant, so this may be a read error. CDR3 in amino acids: CASSSAVKLFF. CDR3 DNA: TGTGCCAGCAGTTCCGCTGTGAAACTGTTTTTT. This chain uses TRBV12-3 or TRBV12-4 with TRBJ1-4; D unclear. With 4 bases removed from V and 11 bases from J, the gap between germline ends came to 8 bases. The CDR3 is 11 amino acids.

Only a few counts were recorded for this clonotype. The chain uses TRBV3-1 and TRBJ2-5; D unresolved. Between the trimmed V and J ends, which lost 1 base and 1 base, there was a span of 13 bases. Germline V gene lookup returns CDR1 LGHDT and CDR2 YNNKEL (reference sequence). The CDR3 totals 16 residues. CDR3 amino acids: CASSQAVGQSQETQYF. CDR3 sequence (DNA): TGTGCCAGCAGCCAAGCAGTCGGCCAGAGCCAAGAGACCCAGTACTTC.

This clonotype occurred many times. V is TRBV2 and J is TRBJ1-1; D is uncertain. Germline V gene sequence: CDR1 SNHLY, CDR2 FYNNEI. CDR3 length: 13 residues. V was pared by 1 base and J by 2 bases, with 5 bases between. As DNA, the CDR3 is TGTGCCAGCAGTGAAGTGGAAAACACTGAAGCTTTCTTT. It translates to CASSEVENTEAFF.

This clonotype was seen at least ten times. V gene TRBV6-5 combines with J gene TRBJ2-7; TRBD1 matches at 7 bases. V was pared by 4 bases and J by 1 base, with 13 bases of the junction left unmatched. In germline, CDR1 is MNHEY, CDR2 SVGAGI. The CDR3 is 17 residues long. The chain's CDR3 is CASSSEPTGKGSYEQYF. The CDR3 DNA reads TGTGCCAGCAGTTCCGAACCGACAGGGAAAGGATCCTACGAGCAGTACTTC.

Ten or more counts support this clonotype. The J gene is TRBJ2-1, the V gene TRBV18; 8 bases map to TRBD1. The CDR3 contains 13 residues. Germline CDR1 KGHSH, CDR2 LQKENI. The ends lost 3 bases at V and 9 bases at J; junction bases unmatched: 4. CDR3 sequence (DNA): TGTGCCAGCTCACCGGGACAGGTGGGTGAGCAGTTCTTC. Translated, it gives CASSPGQVGEQFF.

This clonotype was counted a few times. V and J are TRBV9 and TRBJ2-3, with 9 bases fitting TRBD1. The CDR3 is made up of 17 amino acids. Germline CDR1 and CDR2: SGDLS and YYNGEE. V lost 0 bases and J lost 2; bases outside the gene matches: 7. The CDR3 sequence: CASSVGSGTGITDTQYF. DNA of the CDR3: TGTGCCAGCAGCGTAGGCTCCGGGACAGGGATCACAGATACGCAGTATTTT.

This clonotype has just a few counts. The chain links TRBV27 to TRBJ2-7; the match to TRBD1 covers 10 bases. Germline V CDR1 and CDR2: MNHEY, SMNVEV (reference sequence). This CDR3 spans 14 amino acids. V shed 5 bases, J shed 3 bases, and the junction held 4 bases outside the gene matches. The CDR3 DNA follows: TGTGCCAGCAGTCACGGGACAGGGGACTACGAGCAGTACTTC. This encodes CASSHGTGDYEQYF.

This clonotype was recorded at least ten times. The chain recombines TRBV5-1 with TRBJ2-5; D is ambiguous. V lost 2 bases, J lost 1 base, and 0 bases lay in between. CDR1 SGHRS and CDR2 YFSETQ come from the germline V gene. The CDR3 contains 11 residues. The DNA of the CDR3 is TGCGCCAGCAGCTTCCAAGAGACCCAGTACTTC. Protein product: CASSFQETQYF.

The V gene is TRBV10-1, the J gene TRBJ2-7; maybe TRBD2 (6 bases). This CDR3 comprises 13 residues. V gave up 4 bases and J gave up 0 bases, with 7 bases separating them. Germline CDR1 and CDR2: WNHNN and SYGVQD (reference sequence). CDR3 sequence (DNA): TGCGCCAGCAGTGCGGGAGACTCCTACGAGCAGTACTTC. It encodes CASSAGDSYEQYF.

The rearrangement links TRBV11-2 to TRBJ2-2; no clear D gene. Trimming left V 6 bases short and J 6 bases short, with 26 bases between. The CDR3 totals 18 residues. Germline V gene lookup returns CDR1 SGHAT and CDR2 FQNNGV. The CDR3 nucleotides read TGTGCCAGCAGACCGCCGTTCCAACTCTGGTACGGGTCCGGGGAGCTGTTTTTT. It codes for CASRPPFQLWYGSGELFF.

In this sample, this clonotype turned up a few times. V gene TRBV15 combines with J gene TRBJ2-3, with 9 positions matching TRBD2. Germline trimming cut 0 bases from V and 3 bases from J; bases unmatched to any gene: 4. Germline assignment: CDR1 LNHNV and CDR2 YYDKDF (reference sequence). The CDR3 is 16 residues long. CDR3 nucleotides: TGTGCCACCAGCAGAGATGGTAGCGGGAGTACAGATACGCAGTATTTT. Protein: CATSRDGSGSTDTQYF.

Many counts were recorded for this clonotype. The chain is built from TRBV11-2 and TRBJ1-6; no clear D gene. The CDR3 spans 16 residues. V gave up 1 base and J gave up 3 bases, with 10 bases separating them. Germline V gene sequence: CDR1 SGHAT, CDR2 FQNNGV. In DNA, the CDR3 is TGTGCCAGCAGCTTAGCGGCCACCATCTATAATTCACCCCTCCACTTT. Translating it yields CASSLAATIYNSPLHF.

There are a few counts of this clonotype. The chain recombines TRBV7-6 with TRBJ2-1, with D possibly being TRBD2 (5 bases). Trimming removed 3 bases from V and 0 bases from J, with 12 bases in between. The CDR3 totals 16 residues. From germline, CDR1 is SGHVS and CDR2 FNYEAQ. CDR3 DNA: TGTGCCAGCAGCTTCCTAGCTGTTAGCTCCTACAATGAGCAGTTCTTC. This codes for CASSFLAVSSYNEQFF. Drawing the rest from reference TRBV7-6 and TRBJ2-1, the complete variable domain is GAGVSQSPRYKVTKRGQDVALRCDPISGHVSLYWYRQALGQGPEFLTYFNYEAQQDKSGLPNDRFSAERPEGSISTLTIQRTEQRDSAMYRCASSFLAVSSYNEQFFGPGTRLTVL.

V gene TRBV29-1 combines with J gene TRBJ1-1; no clear D gene. The CDR3 is 10 amino acids. V was clipped by 3 bases and J by 5 bases, with 4 bases between them. Germline V lookup: CDR1 SQVTM, CDR2 ANQGSEA. For the CDR3, the DNA is TGCAGCGTTGATGCAACTGAAGCTTTCTTT. Its protein is CSVDATEAFF. Based on the CDR3 plus reference TRBV29-1 and TRBJ1-1, the full variable domain is SAVISQKPSRDICQRGTSLTIQCQVDSQVTMMFWYRQQPGQSLTLIATANQGSEATYESGFVIDKFPISRPNLTFSTLTVSNMSPEDSSIYLCSVDATEAFFGQGTRLTVV.

The chain is built from TRBV18 and TRBJ1-3; D is ambiguous. V lost 3 bases and J 2 bases, leaving 11 bases between the germline ends. Germline CDR1 is KGHSH and CDR2 is LQKENI. This CDR3 contains 15 residues. CDR3 DNA sequence: TGTGCCAGCTCACCGGGCACAAGGACTGGAAACACCATATATTTT. Translated, it gives CASSPGTRTGNTIYF.